Presented here are 9 T cell receptor beta chains from one specimen sequenced in a study of blood T cell repertoires in COVID-19. The assay was immunoSEQ multiplex PCR, and TCRdb's table has in-frame clones only and misses some. There are some 160,000 clones in the sample; approximately 84% occur only once, and under 3.5% lies in the top ten. Sequencing input: peripheral blood. All receptors derive from an elderly woman with COVID-19, enrolled during active disease.

The V gene is TRBV12-3 or TRBV12-4, the J gene TRBJ2-5; possibly TRBD1 for D (6 bases). The CDR3 runs to 13 residues. Between the trimmed V and J ends, which lost 4 bases and 1 base, there was a span of 7 bases. This chain's CDR3 is CASSWTVQETQYF. CDR3 bases: TGTGCCAGCAGTTGGACAGTCCAAGAGACCCAGTACTTC.

This CDR3 reads CASSFRTQAYEQYF. The CDR3, as DNA: TGTGCCAGCAGCTTCCGGACACAAGCCTACGAGCAGTACTTC. The rearrangement joins TRBV7-2 to TRBJ2-7; D may be TRBD1 (5 bases). The CDR3 sequence is 14 residues long. The germline gives CDR1 SGHTA, CDR2 FQGNSA. V was clipped by 3 bases and J by 2 bases, with 11 bases between them.

The chain employs TRBV7-2 and TRBJ1-6, with D possibly TRBD1 on 5 matching bases. This CDR3 is 15 amino acids long. In germline, CDR1 is SGHTA, CDR2 FQGNSA. V was cut by 2 bases and J by 6 bases, with 11 bases left in between. CDR3 in DNA: TGTGCCAGCAGCTTAAGCGGGGGGGTTAATTCACCCCTCCACTTT. As protein: CASSLSGGVNSPLHF.

V usage is TRBV19 and J usage is TRBJ1-1, with D possibly matching TRBD1 (6 bases). V lost 0 bases and J lost 1, with 9 bases in between. The CDR3 runs to 15 residues. Germline-derived CDR1 and CDR2 are LNHDA and SQIVND (reference sequence). As DNA, the CDR3 is TGTGCCAGTAGTATAGATCGGACAGCGAACACTGAAGCTTTCTTT. Translation: CASSIDRTANTEAFF.

This chain uses TRBV4-1 with TRBJ2-6, with D maybe TRBD1 (5 bases). Between the trimmed V and J ends, which lost 4 bases and 2 bases, there was a span of 9 bases. CDR1 is MGHRA, CDR2 YSYEKL, per germline. The CDR3 is 15 amino acids. CDR3 coding DNA: TGCGCCAGCAGCCTCAGGGCGACTGGGGCCAACGTCCTGACTTTC. Amino acid sequence: CASSLRATGANVLTF.

The chain joins TRBV28 to TRBJ2-3; 16 bases align to TRBD2. Germline-derived CDR1 and CDR2 are MDHEN and SYDVKM. The length of the CDR3 is 18 residues. V lost 6 bases, J lost 6 bases, and 12 bases stayed unmatched. In DNA form, the CDR3 reads TGTGCCAGCAGCTCGCTGGGGACTAGCGGGGGGGGTATCGATACGCAGTATTTT. Translated, it gives CASSSLGTSGGGIDTQYF.

This chain links TRBV7-3 with TRBJ2-1, with 9 bases fitting TRBD2. The CDR3 sequence is 18 residues long. V trimming: 5 bases; J trimming: 6 bases; junction bases outside the gene matches: 17. The germline CDR1 and CDR2 sequences are SGHTA and FQGTGA. The CDR3 reads CASSPFASSGSHGNEQFF. CDR3 DNA sequence: TGTGCCAGCAGCCCCTTTGCGAGTAGCGGGAGCCACGGCAATGAGCAGTTCTTC.

This chain links TRBV11-3 with TRBJ1-1; D remains unclear. There are 13 residues in the CDR3. Germline values: CDR1 SGHNT, CDR2 YENEEA. Trimming stripped 3 bases from V and 4 bases from J, with 9 bases between. For the CDR3, the DNA is TGTGCCAGCAGCTTTGAGGGAGGCACTGAAGCTTTCTTT. It is translated as CASSFEGGTEAFF.

V usage is TRBV4-2 and J usage is TRBJ2-3, with 9 bases aligning to TRBD2. With V trimmed by 3 bases and J by 6 bases, 13 bases remained unmatched. Germline V gene sequence: CDR1 LGHNA, CDR2 YNFKEQ. CDR3 length: 17 amino acids. CDR3 in DNA: TGTGCCAGCAGCCACGCTACTGCGGGGGGGCTTGCTGATACGCAGTATTTT. Translated: CASSHATAGGLADTQYF.